This section outlines one TCR beta chain sequence together with its context. Its matching antigen is unknown. This may arise from a read error, as a much more abundant clone is one base away. Time point reported: persistent/refractory GD, antithyroid drugs over 5 years with positive TRAb. PBMCs were the source of the RNA used for TCR sequencing. Peripheral blood, at around 8.8 milliliters, went into EDTA tubes. V gave up 5 bases and J gave up 3 bases, with 14 bases separating them. Germline V gene data show CDR1 as MNHEY and CDR2 as SMNVEV (reference sequence). This CDR3 is built from 15 residues. This entry is derived from a study of regulatory T cells in long-lasting Graves disease. General observations from the study: Patients whose Graves' disease persisted exhibited lower TCR diversity than those newly diagnosed.

Arm-PCR of CDR3 regions and iRepertoire HTBI primers were the basis on which TCR beta libraries were built. TCRdb analysed the multiplex PCR reads with MiXCR anew, one entry per CDR3 protein. The sample carries about 290,000 distinct CDR3 sequences, roughly 21% recorded once. The sequence came from a female donor with Graves disease. V and J are TRBV27 and TRBJ1-5; D is unresolved. The sample was peripheral blood mononuclear cells (PBMCs), taken when the disease was refractory, from a patient treated with antithyroid drugs. The DNA for the CDR3 is TGTGCCAGCAGTGCCGGACGGGGTGACAATCAGCCCCAGCATTTT. It translates to CASSAGRGDNQPQHF.